These T cell receptor beta chains were read from a single sample in a study of blood T cell repertoires in COVID-19. Clones were read by immunoSEQ multiplex PCR, and TCRdb kept only the in-frame ones, dropping some. The sample shows some 200,000 clones, about 86% of them seen only once. Sample: peripheral blood. The receptor source for this set is a young man with active or convalescent COVID-19. CDR3s include the opening cysteine and the closing phenylalanine or tryptophan. D genes are given only for firm matches. Not every row has a clone size; where given, it reads once, few, many or a size class.

>-|16|TRBJ2-2|TRBD1|TRBV4-1
TGCGCCAGCAGCACGGGACAGGGGGCGAACACCGGGGAGCTGTTTTTT
CASSTGQGANTGELFF
>few|17|TRBJ2-1|TRBD2|TRBV19
TGTGCCAGTAGTTGGGTAGCGGGGGCCTACTCCTACAATGAGCAGTTCTTC
CASSWVAGAYSYNEQFF
>-|15|TRBJ1-1|TRBD1|TRBV6-5
TGTGCCAGCAGTTACAGGGGGCGGTGGAACACTGAAGCTTTCTTT
CASSYRGRWNTEAFF
>-|15|TRBJ1-6|-|TRBV6-5
TGTGCCAGCAGTCGCACAGGGAGTTTATCTCCACCCCTCCACTTT
CASSRTGSLSPPLHF
>-|16|TRBJ2-1|-|TRBV19
TGTGCCAGTAGTAGAGGGGTACCGGGAGAGGGCAATGAGCAGTTCTTC
CASSRGVPGEGNEQFF
>-|14|TRBJ2-1|-|TRBV30
TGTGCCTGGAGTTGGGGGCAGGGCCCCAATGAGCAGTTCTTC
CAWSWGQGPNEQFF
>-|16|TRBJ2-3|TRBD1|TRBV30
TGTGCCTGGAGTGCAGGGACAGAGCGGCGGACAGATACGCAGTATTTT
CAWSAGTERRTDTQYF
>-|14|TRBJ2-7|TRBD1|TRBV5-1
TGCGCCAGCACCAATACATTACAGGGGCGAGAGCAGTACTTC
CASTNTLQGREQYF
>-|14|TRBJ1-5|-|TRBV14
TGTGCCAGCAGCCGCGGAGGGATCAATCAGCCCCAGCATTTT
CASSRGGINQPQHF
>-|13|TRBJ2-7|-|TRBV6-5
TGTGCCAGCAGTTGGTACGGGGGCTACGAGCAGTACTTC
CASSWYGGYEQYF
>-|14|TRBJ1-1|TRBD1|TRBV6-5
TGTGCCAGCAGTTGGACAGGATCGAGAACTGAAGCTTTCTTT
CASSWTGSRTEAFF
>few|11|TRBJ1-2|-|TRBV25-1
TGTGCCAGCAGTGTAAGCCTAGGCTACACCTTC
CASSVSLGYTF
>-|13|TRBJ1-2|-|TRBV30
TGTGCCTGGAGACGAGGGAATAGCGGTGGCTACACCTTC
CAWRRGNSGGYTF
>-|12|TRBJ2-1|-|TRBV29-1
TGCAGCGTTGAGGTAGGGAGCCATGAGCAGTTCTTC
CSVEVGSHEQFF
>-|14|TRBJ1-2|-|TRBV19
TGTGCCAGTAGCACGCTGGGGGGGGCTGGTGGCTACACCTTC
CASSTLGGAGGYTF
>-|16|TRBJ2-7|-|TRBV10-2
TGCGCCAGCAGTGAGTCGTATCAGGCCGCCCTTTACGAGCAGTACTTC
CASSESYQAALYEQYF
>-|18|TRBJ2-7|TRBD2|TRBV6-2/TRBV6-3
TGTGCCAGCAGTTACTCGCCTTGGATAGCGGGAGGGCCCCACGAGCAGTACTTC
CASSYSPWIAGGPHEQYF
>-|12|TRBJ1-1|-|TRBV28
TGTGCCAGCAGCCTCCCGGGACTCGAAGCTTTCTTT
CASSLPGLEAFF
>few|11|TRBJ2-1|-|TRBV20-1
TGCAGTGCTAGAGGAAGGGGCGAGCAGTTCTTC
CSARGRGEQFF
>-|17|TRBJ1-5|-|TRBV14
TGTGCCAGCAGCCACGCCACCCAAGGCAGGGTGAATCAGCCCCAGCATTTT
CASSHATQGRVNQPQHF
>-|16|TRBJ1-1|TRBD1|TRBV7-9
TGTGCCAGCAGCTTACCAGGGACAGCAATCAACACTGAAGCTTTCTTT
CASSLPGTAINTEAFF
>-|13|TRBJ1-1|-|TRBV12-3/TRBV12-4
TGTGCCAGCAGGAAGACTTACGGCACTGAAGCTTTCTTT
CASRKTYGTEAFF
>-|18|TRBJ1-5|TRBD1|TRBV7-2
TGTGCCAGCAGCTTAGGGACCGGGACAGGGGGCAGGAATCAGCCCCAGCATTTT
CASSLGTGTGGRNQPQHF
>once|17|TRBJ2-3|TRBD1|TRBV27
TGTGCCAGCAGTTGGTCCTGGGGCAGGGGGCGCGCAGATACGCAGTATTTT
CASSWSWGRGRADTQYF
>-|13|TRBJ2-3|-|TRBV10-3
TGTGCCATCGACGGTGGGGCCACAGATACGCAGTATTTT
CAIDGGATDTQYF
>-|13|TRBJ1-2|TRBD1|TRBV4-1
TGCGCCAGCAGCCACGGGACAGCCTATGGCTACACCTTC
CASSHGTAYGYTF
>-|17|TRBJ1-2|TRBD1|TRBV4-2
TGTGCCAGCAGCCAAGTAGGGGACAGGGATCAACGATATGGCTACACCTTC
CASSQVGDRDQRYGYTF
>-|17|TRBJ1-2|TRBD1|TRBV13
TGTGCCAGCAGCTTGCCGGGACAGGACGACCTGGAACCTGGCTACACCTTC
CASSLPGQDDLEPGYTF
>-|13|TRBJ1-6|-|TRBV11-2
TGTGCCAGCAGCTTAGGCCAAGCCCAGGCCCTCCACTTT
CASSLGQAQALHF
>-|15|TRBJ2-3|TRBD1|TRBV5-1
TGCGCCAGCAGTCTTGGGGACAGGGGGGCAGATACGCAGTATTTT
CASSLGDRGADTQYF